This T cell receptor beta chain originates from a study of blood T cell repertoires in COVID-19. Across the study: COVID-19 samples from acute and convalescent phases originated in the United States, Italy and Spain. PBMCs, B-cell-depleted T cells, or T cells provided the cDNA or gDNA that made up the material.

Generated by immunoSEQ multiplex PCR, the TCRdb table keeps only in-frame clones and is missing some. The sample lists under 350,000 clones; about 83% were seen once. CDR3 size: 17 residues. Trimming removed 4 bases from V and 4 bases from J; junction bases left unmatched: 7. Germline V lookup: CDR1 SGHTA, CDR2 FQGNSA. The clonotype was recovered from a woman in her forties or fifties who had recovered from COVID-19. The chain couples TRBV7-2 to TRBJ2-5; 15 nucleotides line up with TRBD2. Specimen: peripheral blood. The CDR3 reads CASSSGLAGGPGETQYF. The CDR3 coding sequence is TGTGCCAGCAGCTCTGGACTAGCGGGGGGGCCGGGAGAGACCCAGTACTTC.